The 9 T cell receptor beta chains presented below share a single source sample, sequenced in a study of T cells in localized non-small cell lung cancer. Method: immunoSEQ multiplex PCR; TCRdb's copy keeps in-frame clones and lacks some. The sample lists roughly 20,000 clones; approximately 91% were seen once. The sample was peripheral blood, taken before any cancer treatment. These receptors came from a woman aged 40-75 years with stage I lung adenocarcinoma.

The CDR3 DNA sequence: TGTGCCAGCAGTGACTCAGGCGGAACGGCAGATACGCAGTATTTT. Protein product: CASSDSGGTADTQYF. The gene calls are TRBV6-4 and TRBJ2-3, with unresolved D. Germline values: CDR1 MRHNA, CDR2 SNTAGT. Trimming took 0 bases from V and 4 from J, leaving 11 bases between them. The CDR3 spans 15 residues.

V gene TRBV2 combines with J gene TRBJ2-5, with unresolved D. Trimming left V 2 bases short and J 5 bases short, with 18 bases between. The CDR3 totals 16 residues. CDR1 and CDR2 (germline): SNHLY, FYNNEI. CDR3 sequence (DNA): TGTGCCAGCAGTGAATTGGTGACTGAGGACGGGGAGACCCAGTACTTC. This translates into CASSELVTEDGETQYF.

The rearrangement joins TRBV7-3 to TRBJ2-3, with 7 bases fitting TRBD2. The germline V gene encodes CDR1 SGHTA and CDR2 FQGTGA. This CDR3 has 14 residues. The V gene end was trimmed by 1 base and the J gene end by 5 bases; junction bases not matched to a gene: 3. CDR3: CASSLRGEGDTQYF. The CDR3 nucleotides are TGTGCCAGCAGCTTAAGAGGGGAGGGAGATACGCAGTATTTT.

This chain links TRBV29-1 with TRBJ1-2, with D possibly being TRBD1 (6 bases). Trimming took 2 bases from V and 1 from J, leaving 8 bases between them. CDR1 SQVTM and CDR2 ANQGSEA come from the germline V gene. The CDR3 runs 13 residues. In DNA form, the CDR3 reads TGCAGCGTTGAATGGGACATTAACTATGGCTACACCTTC. Amino acid sequence: CSVEWDINYGYTF. Filled out from reference TRBV29-1 and TRBJ1-2, the complete variable domain reads SAVISQKPSRDICQRGTSLTIQCQVDSQVTMMFWYRQQPGQSLTLIATANQGSEATYESGFVIDKFPISRPNLTFSTLTVSNMSPEDSSIYLCSVEWDINYGYTFGSGTRLTVV.

In this sample, this clone turned up a few times. The chain employs TRBV28 and TRBJ1-4; D unclear. Germline assignment: CDR1 MDHEN and CDR2 SYDVKM. Trimming pared 4 bases from V and 0 bases from J, leaving 0 bases between. This CDR3 contains 12 residues. In DNA, the CDR3 is TGTGCCAGCAGTTCAACTAATGAAAAACTGTTTTTT. Its protein product is CASSSTNEKLFF. Based on the CDR3 plus reference TRBV28 and TRBJ1-4, the full variable domain is DVKVTQSSRYLVKRTGEKVFLECVQDMDHENMFWYRQDPGLGLRLIYFSYDVKMKEKGDIPEGYSVSREKKERFSLILESASTNQTSMYLCASSSTNEKLFFGSGTQLSVL.

V and J are TRBV19 and TRBJ1-1; TRBD1 matches at 9 bases. Germline V CDR1 and CDR2: LNHDA, SQIVND (reference sequence). The V segment lost 0 bases and the J segment 8 bases; nucleotides outside the gene matches: 1. The CDR3 consists of 13 residues. DNA for the CDR3: TGTGCCAGTAGTATAGATACAGGGGGCGAAGCTTTCTTT. It specifies CASSIDTGGEAFF.

The chain recombines TRBV5-1 with TRBJ2-1; 7 positions match TRBD1. Germline values: CDR1 SGHRS, CDR2 YFSETQ. CDR3 size: 15 residues. V trimming: 2 bases; J trimming: 2 bases; junction bases outside the gene matches: 4. The CDR3, as DNA: TGCGCCAGCAGCTTAGGGACAGAGCCCTACAATGAGCAGTTCTTC. Translating it yields CASSLGTEPYNEQFF.

The chain uses TRBV9 and TRBJ1-5; D remains ambiguous. This CDR3 has 14 amino acids. The ends were cut back, 4 bases at V and 3 bases at J, with 11 bases in the middle. Germline V lookup: CDR1 SGDLS, CDR2 YYNGEE. CDR3 nucleotide sequence: TGTGCCAGCAGCCCAGACGGGAACAATCAGCCCCAGCATTTT. It codes for CASSPDGNNQPQHF. Together with reference TRBV9 and TRBJ1-5, the CDR3 gives the full variable domain: DSGVTQTPKHLITATGQRVTLRCSPRSGDLSVYWYQQSLDQGLQFLIQYYNGEERAKGNILERFSAQQFPDLHSELNLSSLELGDSALYFCASSPDGNNQPQHFGDGTRLSIL.

This chain uses TRBV7-9 with TRBJ1-2; D is unclear. V lost 5 bases and J lost 4, with 17 bases in between. This CDR3 is built from 15 residues. Germline CDR1 SEHNR, CDR2 FQNEAQ (reference sequence). In DNA, the CDR3 is TGTGCCAGCAGCGTTGGACCGGATGTAGGCTATGGCTACACCTTC. Translating it yields CASSVGPDVGYGYTF.